This entry lists 16 T cell receptor beta chains sequenced from one sample in a study of T cells after yellow fever vaccination. TCRdb processed the 5' RACE reads anew with MiXCR; each CDR3 protein has one entry. The repertoire consists of about 550,000 distinct CDR3 sequences, with 15% to 20% occurring once and the leading ten covering 13% to 15%. Source: PBMCs, taken 15 days after the yellow fever booster vaccination. The receptors were sampled from a man between 25 and 39 years old who received the YFV17D yellow fever vaccine.

CDR3 loop: CSVIAGTTDTQYF. CDR3 nucleotide sequence: TGCAGCGTTATAGCGGGGACCACAGATACGCAGTATTTT. The chain combines TRBV29-1 with TRBJ2-3; 8 bases line up with TRBD2. This CDR3 contains 13 residues. The junction had 3 bases not matched to a gene; V was cut back by 5 bases and J by 2 bases. The germline gives CDR1 SQVTM, CDR2 ANQGSEA.

The sample holds a few counts of this clonotype. The chain joins TRBV7-2 to TRBJ2-5, with 9 bases lining up with TRBD2. Trimming removed 0 bases from V and 2 bases from J; junction bases left unmatched: 7. This CDR3 region has 17 residues. Germline V CDR1 and CDR2: SGHTA, FQGNSA. This chain's CDR3 is CASSLAPNAGGQETQYF. Written as DNA, the CDR3 is TGTGCCAGCAGCTTAGCCCCGAATGCGGGAGGGCAAGAGACCCAGTACTTC. Drawing the rest from reference TRBV7-2 and TRBJ2-5, the complete variable domain is GAGVSQSPSNKVTEKGKDVELRCDPISGHTALYWYRQSLGQGLEFLIYFQGNSAPDKSGLPSDRFSAERTGGSVSTLTIQRTQQEDSAVYLCASSLAPNAGGQETQYFGPGTRLLVL.

The V gene is TRBV11-2, the J gene TRBJ1-5; 11 bases align to TRBD1. CDR3 length equals 19 residues. CDR1 and CDR2 from the germline V gene are SGHAT and FQNNGV. The V and J ends lost 1 base and 2 bases, in that order; junction bases with no gene match: 10. CDR3 in amino acids: CASSLGKGQGGWGNQPQHF. The CDR3, as DNA: TGTGCCAGCAGCTTAGGAAAGGGACAGGGGGGATGGGGCAATCAGCCCCAGCATTTT.

V gene TRBV10-3 combines with J gene TRBJ2-5; no reliable D call. Between the trimmed V and J ends, which lost 0 bases and 1 base, there was a span of 9 bases. CDR3 length: 15 residues. The germline V gene has CDR1 ENHRY and CDR2 SYGVKD. The CDR3, as DNA: TGTGCCATCAGTGAGTCGACGACGGTCCAAGAGACCCAGTACTTC. Protein product: CAISESTTVQETQYF.

The chain joins TRBV7-9 to TRBJ1-4, with 8 positions matching TRBD1. V lost 5 bases, J lost 6 bases, and 8 bases stayed unmatched. The germline CDR1 and CDR2 sequences are SEHNR and FQNEAQ (reference sequence). The CDR3 runs 15 residues. CDR3 sequence: CASSAGTGRYEKLFF. CDR3 DNA: TGTGCCAGCAGCGCCGGGACAGGTCGTTATGAAAAACTGTTTTTT.

This rearrangement joins TRBV29-1 to TRBJ2-7; TRBD1 agrees at 10 bases. J gave up 3 bases and V 4 bases, and 6 bases lay outside the gene matches. Germline values: CDR1 SQVTM, CDR2 ANQGSEA. This CDR3 region has 14 residues. CDR3 amino acids: CSVVGTGAGYEQYF. The DNA for the CDR3 is TGCAGCGTTGTGGGGACAGGGGCGGGCTACGAGCAGTACTTC.

This clonotype was seen a few times. This rearrangement joins TRBV7-2 to TRBJ2-7; 10 nucleotides line up with TRBD2. V lost 5 bases and J lost 0; bases outside the gene matches: 7. This CDR3 comprises 16 residues. Germline V gene sequence: CDR1 SGHTA, CDR2 FQGNSA. Here the CDR3 reads CASSLTGTSASYEQYF. In DNA form, the CDR3 reads TGTGCCAGCAGCCTTACCGGGACTAGCGCCTCCTACGAGCAGTACTTC.

This clonotype was recorded a few times. This chain uses TRBV4-3 with TRBJ1-4, with unresolved D. CDR3 length: 14 residues. V shed 8 bases and J shed 8 bases, with 18 bases lying between them. The germline gives CDR1 LGHNA, CDR2 YSLEER. CDR3 in amino acids: CASSPSPVVEKLFF. CDR3 nucleotides: TGCGCCAGCTCCCCGAGCCCGGTGGTCGAAAAACTGTTTTTT.

The chain couples TRBV18 to TRBJ2-3; TRBD2 agrees at 7 bases. V was clipped by 4 bases and J by 1 base; unmatched bases: 11. Germline CDR1 and CDR2: KGHSH and LQKENI. The CDR3 length is 17 residues. The CDR3 protein is CASSLLQRAGGTDTQYF. CDR3 bases: TGTGCCAGCTCACTCCTACAGAGGGCGGGAGGCACAGATACGCAGTATTTT. The whole variable domain, filled in from reference TRBV18 and TRBJ2-3, reads NAGVMQNPRHLVRRRGQEARLRCSPMKGHSHVYWYRQLPEEGLKFMVYLQKENIIDESGMPKERFSAEFPKEGPSILRIQQVVRGDSAAYFCASSLLQRAGGTDTQYFGPGTRLTVL.

This chain joins TRBV20-1 and TRBJ2-1; 14 bases agree with TRBD2. CDR3 length: 20 residues. Trimming removed 0 bases from V and 1 base from J; junction bases left unmatched: 11. CDR1 is DFQATT and CDR2 is SNEGSKA in the germline V gene (reference sequence). The CDR3 DNA reads as TGCAGTGCTAGAGATTACGGGACTAGCGGGAGAGGAGGGTCCTACAATGAGCAGTTCTTC. Translated: CSARDYGTSGRGGSYNEQFF.

The chain is built from TRBV11-3 and TRBJ2-5; 7 nucleotides align to TRBD1. CDR3 size: 13 residues. CDR1 and CDR2 from the germline V gene are SGHNT and YENEEA. V trimming: 4 bases; J trimming: 4 bases; junction bases outside the gene matches: 3. CDR3 nucleotides: TGTGCCAGCAGCTGGGACAGCGGAGAGACCCAGTACTTC. This encodes CASSWDSGETQYF.

The chain recombines TRBV29-1 with TRBJ2-3; D call uncertain. Trimming left V 3 bases short and J 0 bases short, with 10 bases between. Germline values: CDR1 SQVTM, CDR2 ANQGSEA. The CDR3 is 14 residues long. The CDR3 loop is CSVDWQLSTDTQYF. The CDR3 DNA follows: TGCAGCGTTGATTGGCAGCTTAGCACAGATACGCAGTATTTT.

The chain employs TRBV7-2 and TRBJ2-5, with D tentatively TRBD1 (5 bases). The CDR3 loop spans 14 amino acids. Germline V gene lookup returns CDR1 SGHTA and CDR2 FQGNSA. With 5 bases removed from V and 1 base from J, the gap between germline ends came to 11 bases. The CDR3 loop reads CASSRNTGQETQYF. CDR3 coding DNA: TGTGCCAGCAGCCGAAACACAGGCCAAGAGACCCAGTACTTC.

This clonotype was recorded a few times. The V and J genes are TRBV20-1 and TRBJ2-1, with 10 bases fitting TRBD1. The CDR3 covers 15 residues. Unmatched junction bases numbered 9, after V lost 3 bases and J lost 7 bases. The germline V gene has CDR1 DFQATT and CDR2 SNEGSKA (reference sequence). The DNA for the CDR3 is TGCAGTGCTAGGGCATGGGACAGGGGAAGGAATGAGCAGTTCTTC. It is translated as CSARAWDRGRNEQFF.

This clonotype was recorded a few times. The rearrangement joins TRBV20-1 to TRBJ2-5; the match to TRBD2 covers 8 bases. The length of the CDR3 is 15 residues. V gave up 1 base and J gave up 3 bases; unmatched junction bases: 7. Germline V lookup: CDR1 DFQATT, CDR2 SNEGSKA (reference sequence). Here the CDR3 reads CSARASGRKKETQYF. The CDR3 nucleotides read TGCAGTGCTAGAGCGAGCGGGAGAAAGAAAGAGACCCAGTACTTC.

This chain joins TRBV7-2 and TRBJ1-5; D uncertain. V gave up 2 bases and J gave up 4 bases, with 9 bases separating them. Germline values: CDR1 SGHTA, CDR2 FQGNSA. The CDR3 has 14 amino acids. The CDR3 nucleotides read TGTGCCAGCAGCTTAATAGGGCAGAATCAGCCCCAGCATTTT. Residues: CASSLIGQNQPQHF.